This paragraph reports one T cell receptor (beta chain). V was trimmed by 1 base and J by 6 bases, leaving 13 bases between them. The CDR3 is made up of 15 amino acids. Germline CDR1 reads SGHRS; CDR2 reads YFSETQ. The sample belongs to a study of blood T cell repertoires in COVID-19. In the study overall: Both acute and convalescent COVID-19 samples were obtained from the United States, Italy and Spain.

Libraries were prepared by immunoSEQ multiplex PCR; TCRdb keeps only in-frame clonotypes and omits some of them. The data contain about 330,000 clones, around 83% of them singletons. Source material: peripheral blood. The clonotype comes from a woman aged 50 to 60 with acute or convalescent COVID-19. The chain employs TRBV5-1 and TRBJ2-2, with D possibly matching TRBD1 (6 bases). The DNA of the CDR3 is TGCGCCAGCAGCTTGCAAACAGGGTTACCCGGGGAGCTGTTTTTT. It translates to CASSLQTGLPGELFF.